The clone carrying this TCR beta chain was picked up a small number of times. The CDR3 runs 14 residues. Germline CDR1 LNHDA, CDR2 SQIVND (reference sequence). Trimming left V 6 bases short and J 2 bases short, with 14 bases between. These data come from a study of blood T cell repertoires in COVID-19. This table comes from immunoSEQ multiplex PCR, and its TCRdb copy is limited to in-frame clones, with some not included. The table has roughly 150,000 clones, roughly three quarters seen once. Sequenced sample: peripheral blood. The chain joins TRBV19 to TRBJ2-7, with a tentative D call TRBD1 (7 bases). The TCR comes from a man aged 50 to 59 with active or convalescent COVID-19. CDR3 in DNA: TGTGCCAGTAGCAGGGGGGACGACGCCTACGAGCAGTACTTC. Translated: CASSRGDDAYEQYF.